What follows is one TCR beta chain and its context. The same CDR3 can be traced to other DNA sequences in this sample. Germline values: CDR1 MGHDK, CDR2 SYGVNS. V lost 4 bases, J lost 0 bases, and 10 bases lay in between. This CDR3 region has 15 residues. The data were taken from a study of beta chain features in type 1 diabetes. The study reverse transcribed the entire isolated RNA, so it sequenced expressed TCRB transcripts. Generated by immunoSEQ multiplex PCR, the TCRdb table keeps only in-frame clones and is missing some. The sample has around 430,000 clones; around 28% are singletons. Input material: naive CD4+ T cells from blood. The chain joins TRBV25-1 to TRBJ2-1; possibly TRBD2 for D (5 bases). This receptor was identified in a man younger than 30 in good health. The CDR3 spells CASSGRGSSYNEQFF. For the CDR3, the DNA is TGTGCCAGCAGTGGCCGAGGGAGCTCCTACAATGAGCAGTTCTTC.